The source of this TCR beta chain is a study of blood T cell repertoires in COVID-19. Study as a whole: The samples span acute and convalescent COVID-19 from the United States, Italy and Spain. Nucleic acid was either cDNA or gDNA, and it came from T cells, B-cell-depleted T cells, or PBMCs.

Under the authors' procedure: Cell counts per sample came from amplifying reference gene primers. TCRdb's copy holds only in-frame clones and misses some; the assay was immunoSEQ multiplex PCR. Clone size and V and J calls were adopted from that table, with D and trimming inferred from the DNA. Of approximately 110,000 clones in the sample, 75% to 90% were seen once. V lost 3 bases, J lost 8 bases, and 7 bases stayed unmatched. The CDR3 is 14 residues long. CDR1 is DFQATT, CDR2 SNEGSKA, per germline (reference sequence). The V and J genes are TRBV20-1 and TRBJ1-6; 7 bases line up with TRBD1. The TCR comes from a woman older than 75 with acute or convalescent COVID-19. The sequenced material came from peripheral blood. The CDR3 spells CSASHRGSYSPLHF. CDR3 bases: TGCAGTGCTAGTCACAGGGGTTCGTATTCACCCCTCCACTTT.